The source of this T cell receptor beta chain is a study of radiation and T cells in renal cell carcinoma. Noted time point: blood 4 weeks post-SBRT, at nephrectomy. Sample treatment: 15 Gy SBRT to primary tumor, nephrectomy 4 weeks later. Only in-frame clones appear in the TCRdb table, and some are missing; sequencing was by immunoSEQ multiplex PCR. Among 150,000 to 200,000 clones listed, 88% were seen once. Trimming removed 4 bases at V and 10 bases at J, with 11 bases between. The CDR3 length is 12 residues. Germline assignment: CDR1 MNHNS and CDR2 SASEGT. This TCR was recovered from a woman in her fifties or sixties with renal cell carcinoma. The rearrangement uses TRBV6-1 and TRBJ2-1, with TRBD1 as a possible D gene (6 bases). The sequences come from blood, collected from a patient whose treatment included radiotherapy and nephrectomy. The CDR3 spells CASSVPTGEQFF. CDR3 nucleotide sequence: TGTGCCAGCAGTGTACCGACAGGAGAGCAGTTCTTC.